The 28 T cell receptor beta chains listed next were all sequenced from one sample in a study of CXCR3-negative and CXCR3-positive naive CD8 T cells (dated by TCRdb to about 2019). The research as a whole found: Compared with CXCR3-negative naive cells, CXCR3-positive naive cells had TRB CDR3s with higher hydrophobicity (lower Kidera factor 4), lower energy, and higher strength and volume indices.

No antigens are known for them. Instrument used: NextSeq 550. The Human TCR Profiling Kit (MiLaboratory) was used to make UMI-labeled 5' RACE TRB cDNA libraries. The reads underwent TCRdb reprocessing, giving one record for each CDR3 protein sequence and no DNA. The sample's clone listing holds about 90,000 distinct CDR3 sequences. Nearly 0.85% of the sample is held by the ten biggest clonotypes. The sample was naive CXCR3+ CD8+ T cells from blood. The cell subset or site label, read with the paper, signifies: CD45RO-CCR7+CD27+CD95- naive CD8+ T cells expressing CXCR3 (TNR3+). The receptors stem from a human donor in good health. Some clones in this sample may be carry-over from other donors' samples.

The CDR3 protein is CASSLSPDQETQYF. The chain is built from TRBV11-2 and TRBJ2-5. The germline V gene has CDR1 SGHAT and CDR2 FQNNGV. The CDR3 has 14 residues. Full variable domain (rest looked up from reference TRBV11-2 and TRBJ2-5): EAGVAQSPRYKIIEKRQSVAFWCNPISGHATLYWYQQILGQGPKLLIQFQNNGVVDDSQLPKDRFSAERLKGVDSTLKIQPAKLEDSAVYLCASSLSPDQETQYFGPGTRLLVL.

CDR3 amino acids: CASSERAGWELFF. This chain links TRBV25-1 with TRBJ2-2; as DNA is missing, the TRBD2 call by TCRdb cannot be tested. Germline assignment: CDR1 MGHDK and CDR2 SYGVNS. The CDR3 is made up of 13 amino acids.

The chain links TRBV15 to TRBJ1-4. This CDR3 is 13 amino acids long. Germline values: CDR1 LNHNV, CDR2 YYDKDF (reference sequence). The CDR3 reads CATAAGVNEKLFF.

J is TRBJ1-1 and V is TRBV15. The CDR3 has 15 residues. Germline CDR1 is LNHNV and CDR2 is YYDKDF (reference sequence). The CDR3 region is CATSREADKYTEAFF.

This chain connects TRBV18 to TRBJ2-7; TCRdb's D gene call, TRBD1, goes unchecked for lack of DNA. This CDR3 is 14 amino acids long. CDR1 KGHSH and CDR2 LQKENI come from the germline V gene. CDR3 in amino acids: CASSPTEISYEQYF.

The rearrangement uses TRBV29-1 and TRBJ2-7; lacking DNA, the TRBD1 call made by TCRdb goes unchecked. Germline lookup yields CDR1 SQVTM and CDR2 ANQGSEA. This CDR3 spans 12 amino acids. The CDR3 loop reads CSAEDRAYEQYF.

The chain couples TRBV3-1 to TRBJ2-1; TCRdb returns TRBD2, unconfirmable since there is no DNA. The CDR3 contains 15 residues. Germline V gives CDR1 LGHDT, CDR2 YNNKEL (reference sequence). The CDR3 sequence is CASSLGLAGSHEQFF.

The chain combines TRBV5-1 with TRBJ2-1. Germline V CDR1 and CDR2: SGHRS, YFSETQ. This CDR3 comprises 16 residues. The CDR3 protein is CASSLASVAAYNEQFF.

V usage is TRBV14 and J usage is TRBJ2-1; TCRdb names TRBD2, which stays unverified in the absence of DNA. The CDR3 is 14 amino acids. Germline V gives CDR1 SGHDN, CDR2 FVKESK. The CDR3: CASSPVALYNEQFF.

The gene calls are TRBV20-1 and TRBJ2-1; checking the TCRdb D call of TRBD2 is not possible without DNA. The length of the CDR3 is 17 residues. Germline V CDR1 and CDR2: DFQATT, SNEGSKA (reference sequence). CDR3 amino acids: CSATTRLANSSYNEQFF.

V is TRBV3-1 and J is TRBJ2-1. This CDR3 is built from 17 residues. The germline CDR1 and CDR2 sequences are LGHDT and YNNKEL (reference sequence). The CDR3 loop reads CASSQALRQSSYNEQFF.

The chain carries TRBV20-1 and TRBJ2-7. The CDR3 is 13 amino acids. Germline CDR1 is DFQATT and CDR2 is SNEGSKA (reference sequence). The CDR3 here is CSARGRSLYEQYF.

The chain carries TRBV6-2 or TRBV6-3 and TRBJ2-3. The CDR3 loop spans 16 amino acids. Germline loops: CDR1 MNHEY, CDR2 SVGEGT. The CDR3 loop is CASSFLEVTGGDTQYF.

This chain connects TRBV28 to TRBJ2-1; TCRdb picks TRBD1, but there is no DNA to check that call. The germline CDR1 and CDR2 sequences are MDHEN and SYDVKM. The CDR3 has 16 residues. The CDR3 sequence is CASRYKAGQWANEQFF. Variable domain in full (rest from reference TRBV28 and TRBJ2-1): DVKVTQSSRYLVKRTGEKVFLECVQDMDHENMFWYRQDPGLGLRLIYFSYDVKMKEKGDIPEGYSVSREKKERFSLILESASTNQTSMYLCASRYKAGQWANEQFFGPGTRLTVL.

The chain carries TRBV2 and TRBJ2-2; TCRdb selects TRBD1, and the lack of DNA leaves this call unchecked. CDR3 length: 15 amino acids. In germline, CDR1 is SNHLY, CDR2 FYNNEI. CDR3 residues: CASSDPDIVTGELFF.

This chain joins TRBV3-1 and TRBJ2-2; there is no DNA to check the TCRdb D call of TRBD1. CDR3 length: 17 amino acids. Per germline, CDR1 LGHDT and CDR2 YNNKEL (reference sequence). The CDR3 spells CASSQEGQQMNTGELFF. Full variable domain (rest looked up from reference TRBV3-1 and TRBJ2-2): DTAVSQTPKYLVTQMGNDKSIKCEQNLGHDTMYWYKQDSKKFLKIMFSYNNKELIINETVPNRFSPKSPDKAHLNLHINSLELGDSAVYFCASSQEGQQMNTGELFFGEGSRLTVL.

This CDR3 reads CASSVDRSDEQFF. The V and J genes are TRBV25-1 and TRBJ2-1; TCRdb calls TRBD1, which cannot be checked without DNA. The CDR3 has 13 amino acids. CDR1 and CDR2 (germline): MGHDK, SYGVNS. Combining the CDR3 with reference TRBV25-1 and TRBJ2-1 gives the whole variable domain EADIYQTPRYLVIGTGKKITLECSQTMGHDKMYWYQQDPGMELHLIHYSYGVNSTEKGDLSSESTVSRIRTEHFPLTLESARPSHTSQYLCASSVDRSDEQFFGPGTRLTVL.

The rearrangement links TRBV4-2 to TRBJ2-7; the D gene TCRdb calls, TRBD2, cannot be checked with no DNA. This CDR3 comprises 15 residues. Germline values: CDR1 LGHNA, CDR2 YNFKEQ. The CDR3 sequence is CASSQVGGITYEQYF.

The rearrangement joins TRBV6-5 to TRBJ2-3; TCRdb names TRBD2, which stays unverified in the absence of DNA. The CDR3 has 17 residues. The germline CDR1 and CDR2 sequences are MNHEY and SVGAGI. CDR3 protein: CASSPSGSPTSGDTQYF.

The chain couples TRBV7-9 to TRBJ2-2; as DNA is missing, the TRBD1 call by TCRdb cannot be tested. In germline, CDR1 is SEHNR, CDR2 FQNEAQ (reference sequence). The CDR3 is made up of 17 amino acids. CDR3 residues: CASSPRDRLRDTGELFF.

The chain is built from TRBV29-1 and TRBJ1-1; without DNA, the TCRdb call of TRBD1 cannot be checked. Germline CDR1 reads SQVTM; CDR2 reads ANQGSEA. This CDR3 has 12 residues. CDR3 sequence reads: CSVQTGGSEAFF. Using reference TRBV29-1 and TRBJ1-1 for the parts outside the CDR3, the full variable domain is SAVISQKPSRDICQRGTSLTIQCQVDSQVTMMFWYRQQPGQSLTLIATANQGSEATYESGFVIDKFPISRPNLTFSTLTVSNMSPEDSSIYLCSVQTGGSEAFFGQGTRLTVV.

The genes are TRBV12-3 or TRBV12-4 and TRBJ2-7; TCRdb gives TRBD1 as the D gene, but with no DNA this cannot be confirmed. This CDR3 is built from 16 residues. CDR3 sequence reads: CASSSQGGGSSYEQYF.

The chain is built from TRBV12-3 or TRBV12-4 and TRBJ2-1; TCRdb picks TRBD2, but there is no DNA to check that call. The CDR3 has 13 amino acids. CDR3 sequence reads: CASTLAGDNEQFF.

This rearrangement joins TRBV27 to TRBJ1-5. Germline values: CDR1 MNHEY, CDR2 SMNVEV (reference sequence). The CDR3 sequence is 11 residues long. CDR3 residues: CASSVNQPQHF.

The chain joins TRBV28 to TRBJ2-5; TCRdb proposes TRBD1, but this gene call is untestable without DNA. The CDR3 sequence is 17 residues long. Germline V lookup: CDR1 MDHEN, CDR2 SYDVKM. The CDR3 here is CASSPTPGRGLLETQYF.

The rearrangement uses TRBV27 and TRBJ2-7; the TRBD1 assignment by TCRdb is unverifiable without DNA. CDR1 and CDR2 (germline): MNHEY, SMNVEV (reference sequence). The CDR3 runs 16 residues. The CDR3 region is CASSPLDPGGAYEQYF.

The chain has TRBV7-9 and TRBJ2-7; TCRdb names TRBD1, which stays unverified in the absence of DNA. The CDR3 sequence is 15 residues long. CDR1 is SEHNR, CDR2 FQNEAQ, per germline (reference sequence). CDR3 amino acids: CASSLGQGMLVEQYF.

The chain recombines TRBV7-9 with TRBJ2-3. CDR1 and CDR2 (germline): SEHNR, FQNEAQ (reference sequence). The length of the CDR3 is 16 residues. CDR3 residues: CASSFGPTQSTDTQYF.